This T cell receptor (beta chain) was observed in a study of shared clonotypes between healthy human individuals. V was shortened by 1 base and J by 10 bases, with 11 bases between the two germline ends. CDR1 is SGHNT and CDR2 is YENEEA in the germline V gene. CDR3 length: 13 residues. Repertoires were generated with immunoSEQ multiplex PCR, while TCRdb's copy carries only in-frame clones and drops some. The sample includes around 700,000 clones, 74% of them seen just once. Sequenced input: memory CD4+ T cells sorted from blood. Subset in this sample: CD45RA-negative fraction. This clonotype originated in a woman in her 30s in good health. The rearrangement joins TRBV11-3 to TRBJ2-1, with D unclear. The CDR3 DNA reads TGTGCCAGCAGCTTAGGAGGAATGGGGGAGCAGTTCTTC. This translates into CASSLGGMGEQFF.